The clone carrying this T cell receptor (beta chain) was counted at least ten times. The antigen is unknown. Time point: patch test 1, 2 weeks after DPC sensitization. The treatment denotes: therapeutic diphenylcyclopropenone sensitization with weekly scalp DPC. These data belong to a study of human T cells and chemical hapten exposure. Overall study context: An area of 2 cm by approximately 2.1 cm on upper inner arm skin received 2% DPC for sensitization. Study-wide results and limits: No shift was seen in TCRs above 1 in 1000 frequency with DPC sensitization. It should be noted that donors had alopecia, so their immune response may differ from healthy people's.

Germline V lookup: CDR1 MGHDK, CDR2 SYGVNS. With 4 bases removed from V and 4 bases from J, the gap between germline ends came to 11 bases. This CDR3 is built from 13 residues. TCRdb fed the RACE reads into MiXCR, producing one record per CDR3 protein. Of about 82,000 distinct CDR3 sequences listed, roughly 10% are singletons. The source of this sequence is a woman aged 45 to 65 with alopecia areata. Some clones in this sample may be carry-over from other donors' samples. The sequenced sample was whole blood, obtained in connection with sensitization to the hapten diphenylcyclopropenone (DPC). The chain has TRBV25-1 and TRBJ2-7; D is uncertain. CDR3 amino acids: CASSGFTVYEQYF. CDR3 DNA: TGTGCCAGCAGTGGATTTACGGTTTACGAGCAGTACTTC.